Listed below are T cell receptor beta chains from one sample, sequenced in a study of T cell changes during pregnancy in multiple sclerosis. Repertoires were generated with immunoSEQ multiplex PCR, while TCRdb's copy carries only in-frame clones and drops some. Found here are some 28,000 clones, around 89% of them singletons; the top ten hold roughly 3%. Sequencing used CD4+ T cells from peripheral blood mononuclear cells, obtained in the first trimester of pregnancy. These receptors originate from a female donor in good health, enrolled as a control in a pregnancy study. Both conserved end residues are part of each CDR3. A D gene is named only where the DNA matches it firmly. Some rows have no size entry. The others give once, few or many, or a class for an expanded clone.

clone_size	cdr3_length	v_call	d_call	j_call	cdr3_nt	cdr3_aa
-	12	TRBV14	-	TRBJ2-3	TGTGCCAGCAGCCGTGCAGGAGATACGCAGTATTTT	CASSRAGDTQYF
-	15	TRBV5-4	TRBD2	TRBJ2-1	TGTGCCAGCAGCTTGGTAGCGGGAGTTAGCAATGAGCAGTTCTTC	CASSLVAGVSNEQFF
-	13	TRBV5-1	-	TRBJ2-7	TGCGCCAGCAGCTTCGTCGGCAGGGCCGAGCAGTACTTC	CASSFVGRAEQYF
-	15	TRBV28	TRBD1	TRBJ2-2	TGTGCCAGCAGTTTACACTCACAGGGGGCCGGGGAGCTGTTTTTT	CASSLHSQGAGELFF
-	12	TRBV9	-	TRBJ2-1	TGTGCCAGCAGCGTAGCTCGGGGGGAGCAGTTCTTC	CASSVARGEQFF
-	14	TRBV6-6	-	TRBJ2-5	TGTGCCAGCAGCGAAGACAGGTTCCAAGAGACCCAGTACTTC	CASSEDRFQETQYF
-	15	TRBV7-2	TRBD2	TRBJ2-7	TGTGCCAGCAGCCGTTCTGCGGGGGGGATGTACGAGCAGTACTTC	CASSRSAGGMYEQYF
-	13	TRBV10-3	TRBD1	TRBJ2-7	TGTGCCATAGGGACAGGGGGCTCCTACGAGCAGTACTTC	CAIGTGGSYEQYF
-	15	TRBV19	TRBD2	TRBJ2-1	TGTGCCAGTAGTACCTCCGGGACTAGCGGCAATGAGCAGTTCTTC	CASSTSGTSGNEQFF
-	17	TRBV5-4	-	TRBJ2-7	TGTGCCAGCAGCCCATCACTACTTGCGGGGAGCTCCTACGAGCAGTACTTC	CASSPSLLAGSSYEQYF
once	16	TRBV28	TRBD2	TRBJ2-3	TGTGCCAGCAGTGCTAGACTAGCGGGAGGGCGCGATACGCAGTATTTT	CASSARLAGGRDTQYF
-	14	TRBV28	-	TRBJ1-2	TGTGCCAGCCGCCTGACGGGGGGGCGAAGGGGCTACACCTTC	CASRLTGGRRGYTF
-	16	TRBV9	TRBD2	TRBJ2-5	TGTGCCAGCAGCGTAGATAGCGGGGTCCAACAAGAGACCCAGTACTTC	CASSVDSGVQQETQYF
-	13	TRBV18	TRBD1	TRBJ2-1	TGTGCCAGCTCACCCGAGATGACAGGGTCGGAATTCTTC	CASSPEMTGSEFF
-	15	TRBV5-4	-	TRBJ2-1	TGTGCCAGCAGCTTTGGCGGATTCTCCTACAATGAGCAGTTCTTC	CASSFGGFSYNEQFF
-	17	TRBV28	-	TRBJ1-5	TGTGCCAGCAGTTTATGGGAAACCGGAGATAGCAATCAGCCCCAGCATTTT	CASSLWETGDSNQPQHF
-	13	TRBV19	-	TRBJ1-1	TGTGCCAGTAGTATTAAGGGGGACACTGAAGCTTTCTTT	CASSIKGDTEAFF
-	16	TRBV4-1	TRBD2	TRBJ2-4	TGCGCCAGCAGCCACCCGGGACTAGCGGCCAAAAACATTCAGTACTTC	CASSHPGLAAKNIQYF
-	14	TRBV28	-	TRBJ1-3	TGTGCCAGCAGTTTATTGAGCTCTGGAAACACCATATATTTT	CASSLLSSGNTIYF
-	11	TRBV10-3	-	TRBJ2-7	TGTGCCATCAGTTCTGCCTACGAGCAGTACTTC	CAISSAYEQYF
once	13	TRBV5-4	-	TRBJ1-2	TGTGCCAGCAGCCGGGTCCCTAACTATGGCTACACCTTC	CASSRVPNYGYTF
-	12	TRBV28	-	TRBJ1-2	TGTGCCAGCAAAGGGGCATTGGAGGGCTACACCTTC	CASKGALEGYTF